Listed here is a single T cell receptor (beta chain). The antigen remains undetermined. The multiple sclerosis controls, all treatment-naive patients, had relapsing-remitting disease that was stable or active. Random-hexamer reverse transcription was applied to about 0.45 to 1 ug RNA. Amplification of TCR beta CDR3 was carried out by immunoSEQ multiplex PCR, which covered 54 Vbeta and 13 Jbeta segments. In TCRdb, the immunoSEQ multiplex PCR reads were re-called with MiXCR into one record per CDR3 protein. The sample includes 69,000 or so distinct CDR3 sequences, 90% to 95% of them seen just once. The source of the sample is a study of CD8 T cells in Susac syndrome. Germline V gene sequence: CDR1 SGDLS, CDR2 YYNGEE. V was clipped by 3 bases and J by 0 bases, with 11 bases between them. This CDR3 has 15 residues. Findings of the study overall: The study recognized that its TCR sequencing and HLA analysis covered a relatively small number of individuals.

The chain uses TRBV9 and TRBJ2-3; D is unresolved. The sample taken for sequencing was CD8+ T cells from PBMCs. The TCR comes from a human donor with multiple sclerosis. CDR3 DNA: TGTGCCAGCAGCGGGGATGGGGATAGCACAGATACGCAGTATTTT. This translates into CASSGDGDSTDTQYF.